A single sample is the source of the 23 T cell receptor beta chains below, sequenced in a study of T cells in Graves' hyperthyroidism and ophthalmopathy. The TCR beta CDR3 regions underwent amplification using RNA transcripts as the source. First-round RT-PCR of the TCR CDR3 relied on the HTBI primer set. MiXCR, run by TCRdb on the multiplex PCR reads, gives a single entry per CDR3 protein. The repertoire holds around 380,000 distinct CDR3 sequences, with roughly 14% as singletons. Source material: blood. These receptors were taken from a man younger than 40 with Graves' hyperthyroidism that later progressed to Graves' ophthalmopathy.

This clonotype was counted at least ten times. The J gene is TRBJ2-1, the V gene TRBV6-1, with D perhaps given as TRBD1 or TRBD2 (6 bases each). The CDR3 runs 16 residues. V dropped 1 base and J dropped 5 bases, with 15 bases sitting between them. Germline CDR1 and CDR2: MNHNS and SASEGT. The CDR3 nucleotides read TGTGCCAGCAGTGAAGGGGGATACGGGGGCCACAATGAGCAGTTCTTC. It yields the protein CASSEGGYGGHNEQFF.

This clonotype was observed many times. J is TRBJ1-1 and V is TRBV5-1, with D perhaps matching TRBD1 (6 bases). Trimming left V 0 bases short and J 4 bases short, with 10 bases between. CDR1 and CDR2 from the germline V gene are SGHRS and YFSETQ. The CDR3 is 14 residues long. In DNA, the CDR3 is TGCGCCAGCAGCTTGGCCTCGGACAGCACTGAAGCTTTCTTT. Translation: CASSLASDSTEAFF.

A word on this clonotype: A much larger clone differs by one base, so this may be a read error. The chain recombines TRBV6-1 with TRBJ1-6; D call uncertain. Per the germline V gene, CDR1 is MNHNS and CDR2 is SASEGT. The CDR3 length is 17 residues. CDR3 sequence reads: CPASPPHGSRYNSPLHF. The DNA for the CDR3 is TGTCCCGCCTCACCCCCCCACGGCAGCCGCTATAATTCACCCCTCCACTTT.

This clonotype showed up just a few times. The chain combines TRBV28 with TRBJ2-7; D remains ambiguous. CDR3 length: 19 residues. CDR1 and CDR2 (germline): MDHEN, SYDVKM. Trimming took off 2 bases at V and 0 bases at J, with 23 bases between the two ends. In DNA form, the CDR3 reads TGTGCCAGCAGTTTACCAGTCTCTCGACCCCACCAAAGCTCCTACGAGCAGTACTTC. Translation gives CASSLPVSRPHQSSYEQYF.

The table lists this clonotype with many counts. The chain uses TRBV20-1 and TRBJ2-7, with 9 bases identical to TRBD1. The CDR3 loop spans 13 amino acids. From germline, CDR1 is DFQATT and CDR2 SNEGSKA (reference sequence). The junction had 3 bases not matched to a gene; V was cut back by 2 bases and J by 4 bases. CDR3 in DNA: TGCAGTGCTAGAACGGGACAGGGTTACGAGCAGTACTTC. This sequence encodes CSARTGQGYEQYF.

This clonotype appeared a few times. A junction boundary mismatches the germline segment, possibly from a read error. The chain links TRBV5-1 to TRBJ2-2; 7 positions agree with TRBD1. Germline CDR1 and CDR2: SGHRS and YFSETQ. The CDR3 is made up of 15 amino acids. This CDR3 is CASSPGQPLAGEPFF. In DNA form, the CDR3 reads TGCGCCAGCAGCCCGGGACAGCCCCTCGCCGGGGAGCCGTTTTTT.

This clonotype turned up a few times. V is TRBV4-1 and J is TRBJ1-1, with D unclear. The V end was cut by 3 bases, the J end by 3 bases, with 11 bases between. CDR3 length: 14 residues. Germline lookup yields CDR1 MGHRA and CDR2 YSYEKL. The CDR3 loop is CASSHWADYTEAFF. CDR3 DNA sequence: TGCGCCAGCAGCCATTGGGCAGATTACACTGAAGCTTTCTTT.

With respect to this clonotype: One base away lies a much larger clone, so this may be a sequencing read error. The V and J genes are TRBV12-3 or TRBV12-4 and TRBJ1-1; D might be TRBD1 (5 bases). The CDR3 runs 14 residues. CDR3 loop: CASSFRAGNTETFF. In DNA, the CDR3 is TGTGCCAGCAGTTTCAGGGCCGGGAACACTGAAACTTTCTTT.

This clonotype has more than one count but fewer than ten. The CDR3, as DNA: TGTGCCAGTAGTATCATCCGGACAGGGAGCGGCAATCAGCCCCAGCATTTT. It translates to CASSIIRTGSGNQPQHF. The J gene is TRBJ1-5, the V gene TRBV19, with TRBD1 matching over 8 bases. CDR3 length: 17 amino acids. The J segment lost 2 bases and the V segment lost 3 bases, leaving 9 bases of the junction unmatched. Germline V CDR1 and CDR2: LNHDA, SQIVND (reference sequence). The full variable domain, with the rest looked up from reference TRBV19 and TRBJ1-5, is DGGITQSPKYLFRKEGQNVTLSCEQNLNHDAMYWYRQDPGQGLRLIYYSQIVNDFQKGDIAEGYSVSREKKESFPLTVTSAQKNPTAFYLCASSIIRTGSGNQPQHFGDGTRLSIL.

V usage is TRBV19 and J usage is TRBJ1-4; 7 bases are shared with TRBD1. CDR3 length: 13 residues. Per germline, CDR1 LNHDA and CDR2 SQIVND (reference sequence). Trimming at V came to 5 bases and at J to 11 bases, leaving 8 bases not matched to a gene. CDR3 coding DNA: TGTGCCAGTAGTCTGCGTAGAGGGGGCAAACTGTTTTTT. Its protein product is CASSLRRGGKLFF.

J is TRBJ2-2 and V is TRBV7-8; 13 bases are a match to TRBD2. CDR1 and CDR2 from the germline V gene are SGHVS and FQNEAQ. V lost 5 bases, J lost 7 bases, and 7 bases stayed unmatched. This CDR3 spans 16 amino acids. CDR3: CASSVWTSGGGGELFF. CDR3 nucleotides: TGTGCCAGCAGCGTTTGGACTAGCGGGGGTGGCGGGGAGCTGTTTTTT.

Ten or more counts support this clonotype. The rearrangement uses TRBV3-1 and TRBJ1-1; TRBD1 matches at 7 bases. The V segment lost 5 bases and the J segment 1 base; nucleotides outside the gene matches: 4. Per germline, CDR1 LGHDT and CDR2 YNNKEL (reference sequence). The CDR3 contains 14 residues. The CDR3, as DNA: TGTGCCAGCAGCTCCCGGGACAGGAACACTGAAGCTTTCTTT. Protein: CASSSRDRNTEAFF.

The rearrangement links TRBV11-3 to TRBJ1-6; 9 bases align to TRBD1. The germline V gene encodes CDR1 SGHNT and CDR2 YENEEA. V shed 1 base, J shed 10 bases, and the junction held 5 bases outside the gene matches. This CDR3 has 15 amino acids. Written as DNA, the CDR3 is TGTGCCAGCAGCTTAGGGGACAGGGTTGGCTCACCCCTCCACTTT. It encodes CASSLGDRVGSPLHF.

The chain links TRBV7-9 to TRBJ1-6; D gene ambiguous. The CDR3 loop spans 15 amino acids. V was pared by 2 bases and J by 15 bases, with 20 bases between. Germline values: CDR1 SEHNR, CDR2 FQNEAQ (reference sequence). The CDR3 protein is CASSLSEPTMLLLHF. CDR3 bases: TGTGCCAGCAGCTTATCTGAACCGACTATGTTACTCCTCCACTTT.

This clonotype has a count of ten or more. The chain recombines TRBV7-9 with TRBJ2-1; 8 positions agree with TRBD1. The CDR3 sequence is 16 residues long. The ends lost 2 bases at V and 9 bases at J; junction bases unmatched: 12. The germline gives CDR1 SEHNR, CDR2 FQNEAQ (reference sequence). The DNA of the CDR3 is TGTGCCAGCAGCTTAAAAGGACAGGGAGGTTTGGGTGAGCAGTTCTTC. Translation gives CASSLKGQGGLGEQFF.

This clonotype occurred a few times. This sequence joins TRBV19 and TRBJ1-1, with 10 bases aligning to TRBD1. The CDR3 length is 14 residues. CDR1 and CDR2 from the germline V gene are LNHDA and SQIVND (reference sequence). V gave up 7 bases and J gave up 2 bases; unmatched junction bases: 4. Written as DNA, the CDR3 is TGTGCCAGTAACGACAGGGGGCGCAACACTGAAGCTTTCTTT. Translated: CASNDRGRNTEAFF. Looking up the rest from reference TRBV19 and TRBJ1-1 gives the full variable domain: DGGITQSPKYLFRKEGQNVTLSCEQNLNHDAMYWYRQDPGQGLRLIYYSQIVNDFQKGDIAEGYSVSREKKESFPLTVTSAQKNPTAFYLCASNDRGRNTEAFFGQGTRLTVV.

This clonotype was detected ten times or more. The chain couples TRBV29-1 to TRBJ1-6; maybe TRBD1 (5 bases). The CDR3 sequence is 12 residues long. Germline V gives CDR1 SQVTM, CDR2 ANQGSEA. V lost 4 bases and J lost 7, with 8 bases in between. The CDR3 is CSVGGENSPLHF. The CDR3 nucleotides read TGCAGCGTTGGGGGGGAAAATTCACCCCTCCACTTT.

The chain couples TRBV19 to TRBJ1-6; 7 bases agree with TRBD1. Germline values: CDR1 LNHDA, CDR2 SQIVND (reference sequence). The CDR3 is 13 amino acids. Trimming removed 6 bases from V and 9 bases from J; junction bases left unmatched: 5. CDR3 in amino acids: CASSTGVGSPLHF. DNA for the CDR3: TGTGCCAGTAGCACAGGGGTTGGTTCACCCCTCCACTTT.

This clonotype showed up many times. This rearrangement joins TRBV7-2 to TRBJ1-5, with 11 bases that match TRBD1. V trimming: 1 base; J trimming: 4 bases; junction bases outside the gene matches: 6. Germline CDR1 SGHTA, CDR2 FQGNSA. The length of the CDR3 is 17 residues. The CDR3 nucleotides read TGTGCCAGCAGCTTAGAACCTGGACAGGGGGCGAATCAGCCCCAGCATTTT. As protein: CASSLEPGQGANQPQHF. The variable domain in full, with the rest retrieved from reference TRBV7-2 and TRBJ1-5, is GAGVSQSPSNKVTEKGKDVELRCDPISGHTALYWYRQSLGQGLEFLIYFQGNSAPDKSGLPSDRFSAERTGGSVSTLTIQRTQQEDSAVYLCASSLEPGQGANQPQHFGDGTRLSIL.

This clonotype was seen at least ten times. The chain uses TRBV11-1 and TRBJ1-3; D is uncertain. The germline V and J ends were trimmed by 5 bases and 0 bases, with 11 bases remaining between them. Germline V gives CDR1 SGHAT, CDR2 FQDESV (reference sequence). The CDR3 spans 15 residues. CDR3 residues: CASSRMGSSGNTIYF. The CDR3 DNA follows: TGTGCCAGCAGCCGTATGGGGAGCTCTGGAAACACCATATATTTT.

This clonotype was counted only a few times. The rearrangement joins TRBV19 to TRBJ2-7; D possibly corresponds to TRBD1 (7 bases). Germline CDR1 and CDR2: LNHDA and SQIVND (reference sequence). The CDR3 has 16 amino acids. The V and J ends lost 5 bases and 0 bases respectively, with 17 bases between them. This CDR3 reads CASSGTGTAASYEQYF. The CDR3 DNA is TGTGCCAGTAGTGGGACTGGGACAGCAGCCTCCTACGAGCAGTACTTC.

The chain joins TRBV28 to TRBJ1-4; maybe TRBD1 (5 bases). CDR1 MDHEN and CDR2 SYDVKM come from the germline V gene. The CDR3 spans 14 residues. The V and J ends lost 5 bases and 4 bases respectively, with 11 bases between them. This CDR3 reads CASSRQSLNEKLFF. CDR3 in DNA: TGTGCCAGCAGTAGACAGAGCCTTAATGAAAAACTGTTTTTT.

This clonotype was seen ten or more times. V usage is TRBV28 and J usage is TRBJ1-5; D ambiguous. Trimming took 4 bases from V and 7 from J, leaving 8 bases between them. CDR3 length: 12 residues. Germline-derived CDR1 and CDR2 are MDHEN and SYDVKM. This CDR3 is CASSYGRQPQHF. In DNA form, the CDR3 reads TGTGCCAGCAGTTACGGCAGGCAGCCCCAGCATTTT.